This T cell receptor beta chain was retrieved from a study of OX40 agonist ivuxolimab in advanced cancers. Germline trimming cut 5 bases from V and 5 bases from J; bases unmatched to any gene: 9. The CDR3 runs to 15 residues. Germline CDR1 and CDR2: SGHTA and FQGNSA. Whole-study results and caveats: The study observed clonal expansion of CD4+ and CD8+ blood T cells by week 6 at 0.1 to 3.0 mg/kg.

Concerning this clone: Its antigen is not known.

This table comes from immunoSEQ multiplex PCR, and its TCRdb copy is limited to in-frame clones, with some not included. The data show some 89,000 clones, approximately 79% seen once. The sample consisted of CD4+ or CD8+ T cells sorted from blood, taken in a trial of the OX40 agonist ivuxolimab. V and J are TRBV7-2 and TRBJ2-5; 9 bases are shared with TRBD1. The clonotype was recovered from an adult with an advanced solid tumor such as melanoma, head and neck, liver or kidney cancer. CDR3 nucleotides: TGTGCCAGCAGCCTACCTACAGGGGGCGCCGAGACCCAGTACTTC. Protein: CASSLPTGGAETQYF.